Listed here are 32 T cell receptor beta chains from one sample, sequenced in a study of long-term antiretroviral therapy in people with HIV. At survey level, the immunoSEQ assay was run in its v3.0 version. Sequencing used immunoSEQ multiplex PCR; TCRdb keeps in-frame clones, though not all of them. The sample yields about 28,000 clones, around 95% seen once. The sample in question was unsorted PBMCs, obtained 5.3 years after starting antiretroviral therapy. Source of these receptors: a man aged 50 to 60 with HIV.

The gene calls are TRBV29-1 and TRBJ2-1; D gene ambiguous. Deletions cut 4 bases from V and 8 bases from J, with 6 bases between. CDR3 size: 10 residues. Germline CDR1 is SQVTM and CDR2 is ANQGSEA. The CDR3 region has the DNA TGCAGCGTTGCCGTAGATGAGCAGTTCTTC. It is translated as CSVAVDEQFF.

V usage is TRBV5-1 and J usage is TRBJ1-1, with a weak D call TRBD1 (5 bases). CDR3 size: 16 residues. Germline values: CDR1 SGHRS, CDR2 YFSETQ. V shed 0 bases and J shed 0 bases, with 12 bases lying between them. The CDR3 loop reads CASSLAAGNMNTEAFF. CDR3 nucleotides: TGCGCCAGCAGCTTGGCCGCAGGGAACATGAACACTGAAGCTTTCTTT.

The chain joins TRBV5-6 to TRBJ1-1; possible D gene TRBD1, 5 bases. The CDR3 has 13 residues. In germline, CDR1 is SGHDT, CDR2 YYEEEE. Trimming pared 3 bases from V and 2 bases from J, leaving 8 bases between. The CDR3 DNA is TGTGCCAGCAGCTCGACAGTTAACACTGAAGCTTTCTTT. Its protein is CASSSTVNTEAFF.

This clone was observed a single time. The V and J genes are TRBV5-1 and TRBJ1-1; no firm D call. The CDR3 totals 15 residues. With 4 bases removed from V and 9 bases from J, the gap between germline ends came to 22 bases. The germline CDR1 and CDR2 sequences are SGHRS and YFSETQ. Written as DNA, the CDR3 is TGCGCCAGCAGCCCAGACACCAGGTCATCAAGGAAAGCTTTCTTT. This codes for CASSPDTRSSRKAFF.

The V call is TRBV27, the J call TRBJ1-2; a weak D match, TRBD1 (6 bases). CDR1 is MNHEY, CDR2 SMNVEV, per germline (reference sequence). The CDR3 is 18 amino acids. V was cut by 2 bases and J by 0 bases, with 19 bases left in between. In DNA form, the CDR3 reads TGTGCCAGCAGTTTAATAGGACGACAGGCCCACCCTAACTATGGCTACACCTTC. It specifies CASSLIGRQAHPNYGYTF.

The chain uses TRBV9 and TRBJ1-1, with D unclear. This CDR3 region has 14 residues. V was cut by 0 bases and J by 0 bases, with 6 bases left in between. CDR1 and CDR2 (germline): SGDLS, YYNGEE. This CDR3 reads CASSVGHMNTEAFF. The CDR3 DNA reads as TGTGCCAGCAGCGTAGGCCATATGAACACTGAAGCTTTCTTT.

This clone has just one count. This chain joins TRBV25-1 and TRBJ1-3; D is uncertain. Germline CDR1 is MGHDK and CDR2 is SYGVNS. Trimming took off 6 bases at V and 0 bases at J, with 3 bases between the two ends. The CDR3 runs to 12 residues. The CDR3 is CASRSSGNTIYF. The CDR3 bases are TGTGCCAGCAGGAGCTCTGGAAACACCATATATTTT.

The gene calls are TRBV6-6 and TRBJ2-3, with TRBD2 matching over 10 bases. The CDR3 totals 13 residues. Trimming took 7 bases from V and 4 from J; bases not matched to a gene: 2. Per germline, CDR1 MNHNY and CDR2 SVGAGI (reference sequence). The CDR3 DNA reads TGTGCCAGCACCAGCGGGGGGGCAGATACGCAGTATTTT. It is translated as CASTSGGADTQYF.

The chain's CDR3 is CASSLKDYFTDTQYF. The CDR3 bases are TGTGCCAGCTCCCTTAAGGACTATTTCACAGATACGCAGTATTTT. The chain recombines TRBV5-4 with TRBJ2-3; possibly TRBD2 for D (6 bases). V lost 7 bases to trimming and J lost 2 bases, with 17 bases between them. The CDR3 extends over 15 amino acids. CDR1 is SGHNT and CDR2 is YYREEE in the germline V gene (reference sequence).

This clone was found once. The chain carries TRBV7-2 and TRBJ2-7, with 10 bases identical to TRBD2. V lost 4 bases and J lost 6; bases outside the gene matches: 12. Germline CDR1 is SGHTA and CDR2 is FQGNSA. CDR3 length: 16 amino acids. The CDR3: CASSSEGLAGVGEQYF. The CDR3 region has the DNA TGTGCCAGCAGCTCTGAGGGGCTAGCGGGGGTTGGCGAGCAGTACTTC. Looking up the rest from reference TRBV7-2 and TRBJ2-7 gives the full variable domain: GAGVSQSPSNKVTEKGKDVELRCDPISGHTALYWYRQSLGQGLEFLIYFQGNSAPDKSGLPSDRFSAERTGGSVSTLTIQRTQQEDSAVYLCASSSEGLAGVGEQYFGPGTRLTVT.

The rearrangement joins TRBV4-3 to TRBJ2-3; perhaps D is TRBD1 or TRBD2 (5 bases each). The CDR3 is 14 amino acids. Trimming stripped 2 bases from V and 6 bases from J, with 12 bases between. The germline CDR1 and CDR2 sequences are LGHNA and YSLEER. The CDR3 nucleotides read TGCGCCAGCAGCCAACTGAGGGACCCCGATACGCAGTATTTT. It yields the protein CASSQLRDPDTQYF.

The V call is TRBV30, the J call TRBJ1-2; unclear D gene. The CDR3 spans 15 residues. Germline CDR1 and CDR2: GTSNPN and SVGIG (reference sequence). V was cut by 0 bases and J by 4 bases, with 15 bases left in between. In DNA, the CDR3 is TGTGCCTGGAGTGTTAGCGGGGAGACTCGCTATGGCTACACCTTC. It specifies CAWSVSGETRYGYTF.

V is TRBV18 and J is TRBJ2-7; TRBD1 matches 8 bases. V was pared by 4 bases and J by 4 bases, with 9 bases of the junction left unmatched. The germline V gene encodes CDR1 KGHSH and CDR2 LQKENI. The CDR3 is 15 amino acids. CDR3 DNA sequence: TGTGCCAGCTCACGCACATCAGGACAGGGTTACGAGCAGTACTTC. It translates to CASSRTSGQGYEQYF.

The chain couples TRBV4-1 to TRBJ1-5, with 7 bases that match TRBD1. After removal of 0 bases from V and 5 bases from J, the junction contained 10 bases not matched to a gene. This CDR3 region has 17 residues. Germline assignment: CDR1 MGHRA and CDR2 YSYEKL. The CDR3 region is CASSQEISGQPHQPQHF. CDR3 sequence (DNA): TGCGCCAGCAGCCAAGAAATATCGGGACAGCCCCATCAGCCCCAGCATTTT.

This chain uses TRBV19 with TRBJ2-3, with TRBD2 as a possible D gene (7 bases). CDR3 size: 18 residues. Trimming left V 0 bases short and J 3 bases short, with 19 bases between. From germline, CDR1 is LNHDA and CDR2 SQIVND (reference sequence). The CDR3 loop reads CASSIDTRGGHGTDTQYF. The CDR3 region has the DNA TGTGCCAGTAGTATAGATACGAGGGGGGGCCACGGGACAGATACGCAGTATTTT.

CDR3 amino acids: CASSPQTRDYTDTQYF. The CDR3 DNA sequence: TGTGCCAGCAGCCCACAAACCCGGGACTACACAGATACGCAGTATTTT. The chain recombines TRBV11-3 with TRBJ2-3, with 7 bases identical to TRBD2. The ends lost 5 bases at V and 2 bases at J; junction bases unmatched: 10. CDR1 and CDR2 (germline): SGHNT, YENEEA. The CDR3 spans 16 residues.

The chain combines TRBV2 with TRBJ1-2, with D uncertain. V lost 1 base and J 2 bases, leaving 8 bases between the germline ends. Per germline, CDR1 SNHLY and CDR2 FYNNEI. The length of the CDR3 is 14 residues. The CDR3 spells CASSEGGANYGYTF. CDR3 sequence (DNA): TGTGCCAGCAGTGAAGGTGGAGCAAACTATGGCTACACCTTC.

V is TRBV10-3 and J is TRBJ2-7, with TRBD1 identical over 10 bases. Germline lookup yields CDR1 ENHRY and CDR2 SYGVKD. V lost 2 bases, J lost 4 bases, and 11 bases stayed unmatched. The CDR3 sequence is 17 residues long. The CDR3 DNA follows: TGTGCCATCAGTGAGGCTCCGCCGGGACAGGGGATTTACGAGCAGTACTTC. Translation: CAISEAPPGQGIYEQYF.

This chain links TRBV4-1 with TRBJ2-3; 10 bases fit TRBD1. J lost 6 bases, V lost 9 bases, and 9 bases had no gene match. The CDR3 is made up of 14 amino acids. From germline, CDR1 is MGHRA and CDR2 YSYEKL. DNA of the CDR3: TGCGCCAGTACTCCGGGACAGGGGATGGATACGCAGTATTTT. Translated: CASTPGQGMDTQYF.

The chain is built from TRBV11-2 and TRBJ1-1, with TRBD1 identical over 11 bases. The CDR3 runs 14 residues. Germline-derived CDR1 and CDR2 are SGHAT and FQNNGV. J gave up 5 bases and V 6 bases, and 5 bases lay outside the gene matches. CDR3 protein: CASSPGTGGTEAFF. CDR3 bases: TGTGCCAGCAGTCCCGGGACAGGGGGAACTGAAGCTTTCTTT.

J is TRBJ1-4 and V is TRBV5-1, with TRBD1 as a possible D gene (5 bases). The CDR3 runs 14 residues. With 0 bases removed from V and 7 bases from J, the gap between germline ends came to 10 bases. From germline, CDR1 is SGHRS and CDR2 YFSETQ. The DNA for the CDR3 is TGCGCCAGCAGCTTGGGTCAGGGTGGTGAAAAACTGTTTTTT. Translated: CASSLGQGGEKLFF. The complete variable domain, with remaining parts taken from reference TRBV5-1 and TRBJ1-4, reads KAGVTQTPRYLIKTRGQQVTLSCSPISGHRSVSWYQQTPGQGLQFLFEYFSETQRNKGNFPGRFSGRQFSNSRSEMNVSTLELGDSALYLCASSLGQGGEKLFFGSGTQLSVL.

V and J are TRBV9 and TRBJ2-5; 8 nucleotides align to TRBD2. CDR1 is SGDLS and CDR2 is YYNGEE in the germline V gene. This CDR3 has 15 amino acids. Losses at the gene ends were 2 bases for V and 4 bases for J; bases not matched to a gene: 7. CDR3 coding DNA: TGTGCCAGCAGCGTGGATCGGGGGGGCCCAGAGACCCAGTACTTC. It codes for CASSVDRGGPETQYF. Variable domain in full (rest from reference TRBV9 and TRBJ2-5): DSGVTQTPKHLITATGQRVTLRCSPRSGDLSVYWYQQSLDQGLQFLIQYYNGEERAKGNILERFSAQQFPDLHSELNLSSLELGDSALYFCASSVDRGGPETQYFGPGTRLLVL.

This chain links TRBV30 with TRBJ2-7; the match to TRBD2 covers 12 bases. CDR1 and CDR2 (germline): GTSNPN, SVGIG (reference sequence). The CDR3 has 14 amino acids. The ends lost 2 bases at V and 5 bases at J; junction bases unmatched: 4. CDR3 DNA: TGTGCCTGGAGTTCTAGCGGGGGGGCCAACGAGCAGTACTTC. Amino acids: CAWSSSGGANEQYF.

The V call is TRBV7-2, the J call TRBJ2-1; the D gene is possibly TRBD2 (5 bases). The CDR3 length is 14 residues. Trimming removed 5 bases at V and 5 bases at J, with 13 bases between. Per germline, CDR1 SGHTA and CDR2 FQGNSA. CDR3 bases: TGTGCCAGCAGCCCAGCGGCCTTACACAATGAGCAGTTCTTC. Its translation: CASSPAALHNEQFF.

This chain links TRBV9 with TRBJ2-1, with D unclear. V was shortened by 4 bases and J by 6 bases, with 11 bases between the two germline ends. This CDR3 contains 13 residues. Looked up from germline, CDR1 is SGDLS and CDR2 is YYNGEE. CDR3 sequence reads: CASSLDWGNEQFF. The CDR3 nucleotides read TGTGCCAGCAGCCTTGACTGGGGCAATGAGCAGTTCTTC.

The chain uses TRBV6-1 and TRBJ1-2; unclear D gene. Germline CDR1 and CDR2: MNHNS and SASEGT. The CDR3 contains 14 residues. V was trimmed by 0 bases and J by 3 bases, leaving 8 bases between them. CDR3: CASSEALGYYGYTF. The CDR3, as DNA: TGTGCCAGCAGTGAAGCGCTCGGCTACTATGGCTACACCTTC.

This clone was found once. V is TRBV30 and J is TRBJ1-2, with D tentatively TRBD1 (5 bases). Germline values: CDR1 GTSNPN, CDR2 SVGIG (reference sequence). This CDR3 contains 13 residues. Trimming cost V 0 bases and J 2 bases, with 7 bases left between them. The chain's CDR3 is CAWSVGANYGYTF. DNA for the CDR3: TGTGCCTGGAGTGTAGGGGCGAACTATGGCTACACCTTC.

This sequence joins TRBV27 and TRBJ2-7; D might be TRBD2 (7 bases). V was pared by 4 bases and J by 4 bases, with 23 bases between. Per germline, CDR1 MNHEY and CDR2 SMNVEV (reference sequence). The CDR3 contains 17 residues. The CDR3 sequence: CASSSTSRGGHGYEQYF. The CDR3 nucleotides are TGTGCCAGCAGTTCCACATCGAGGGGGGGGCACGGGTACGAGCAGTACTTC.

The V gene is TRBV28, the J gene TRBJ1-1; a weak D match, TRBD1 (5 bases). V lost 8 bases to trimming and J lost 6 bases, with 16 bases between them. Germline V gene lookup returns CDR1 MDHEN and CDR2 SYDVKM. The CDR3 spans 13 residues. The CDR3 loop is CASEGKGRAEAFF. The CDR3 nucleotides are TGTGCCAGCGAGGGGAAGGGGCGAGCTGAAGCTTTCTTT. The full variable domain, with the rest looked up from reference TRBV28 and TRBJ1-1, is DVKVTQSSRYLVKRTGEKVFLECVQDMDHENMFWYRQDPGLGLRLIYFSYDVKMKEKGDIPEGYSVSREKKERFSLILESASTNQTSMYLCASEGKGRAEAFFGQGTRLTVV.

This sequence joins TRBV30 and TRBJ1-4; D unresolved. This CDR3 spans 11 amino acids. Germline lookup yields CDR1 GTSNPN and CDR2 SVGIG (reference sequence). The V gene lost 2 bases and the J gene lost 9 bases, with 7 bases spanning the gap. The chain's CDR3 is CAWSLGQKLFF. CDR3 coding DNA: TGTGCCTGGAGTTTGGGCCAAAAACTGTTTTTT.

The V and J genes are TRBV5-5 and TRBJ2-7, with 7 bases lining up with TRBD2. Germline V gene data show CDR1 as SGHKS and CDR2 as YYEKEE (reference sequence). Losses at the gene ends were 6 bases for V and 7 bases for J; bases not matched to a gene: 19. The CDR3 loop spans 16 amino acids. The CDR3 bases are TGTGCCAGCATCCCCCGCGCCGGGACTGAAGCGGGGGAGCAGTACTTC. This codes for CASIPRAGTEAGEQYF.

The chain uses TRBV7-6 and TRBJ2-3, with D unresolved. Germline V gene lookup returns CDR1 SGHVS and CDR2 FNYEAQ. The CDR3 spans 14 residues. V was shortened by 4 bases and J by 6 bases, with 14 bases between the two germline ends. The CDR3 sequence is CASSSFPGRDTQYF. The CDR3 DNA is TGTGCCAGCAGCTCATTCCCGGGTAGGGATACGCAGTATTTT.